This T cell receptor (beta chain) was captured in a study of T cell clusters in autoimmune cytopenias. The CDR3 consists of 17 residues. Germline V gene lookup returns CDR1 GTSNPN and CDR2 SVGIG (reference sequence). Turning to this clonotype: The target antigen is unknown.

Study observations and caveats: The T cell clusters came from computational analysis alone and lack functional validation. TRB repertoire shifts in secondary cytopenia and chronic lymphocytic leukemia mostly reflected lymphoma, not autoimmunity. The cluster-lack signature was not seen for secondary cytopenia versus chronic lymphocytic leukemia. Clustering suggested that physiological T cell clusters were missing in primary autoimmune cytopenia patients.

TRB was amplified from roughly 250 ng of peripheral blood genomic DNA per sample. TRB was amplified by touch-down multiplex PCR, primer pools A and B combined. Reanalyzing the multiplex PCR reads, TCRdb keeps one entry per CDR3 protein, without DNA. The listing contains about 8,400 distinct CDR3 sequences. This chain joins TRBV30 and TRBJ2-1; TCRdb designates TRBD2, a call that cannot be tested without DNA. Sequencing input: peripheral blood. The receptor was isolated from a human donor with an autoimmune cytopenia or autoimmune hepatitis (not recorded which). The CDR3 here is CAWRPSGRIPSYNEQFF.